Each of the 20 T cell receptor beta chains below was sequenced from the same sample in a study of Tregs in tolerant kidney transplant recipients. Their antigen targets remain unknown. Repertoires were generated with immunoSEQ multiplex PCR, while TCRdb's copy carries only in-frame clones and drops some. The sample shows a few thousand clones, 90% of them seen only once. The source material was Tregs from blood cultured with allogeneic cells, sampled before the transplant. The receptors derive from a human patient who received a combined kidney and bone marrow transplant.

This sequence joins TRBV19 and TRBJ1-2; 9 bases match TRBD1. CDR1 LNHDA and CDR2 SQIVND come from the germline V gene (reference sequence). The CDR3 runs to 15 residues. V gave up 1 base and J gave up 7 bases; unmatched junction bases: 7. The CDR3 DNA is TGTGCCAGTAGTATAGGCGACAGGGGGGGAAGTGGCTACACCTTC. Amino acid sequence: CASSIGDRGGSGYTF.

The rearrangement links TRBV19 to TRBJ1-3, with TRBD1 as a possible D gene (6 bases). The V and J ends lost 5 bases and 0 bases respectively, with 14 bases between them. CDR1 is LNHDA and CDR2 is SQIVND in the germline V gene (reference sequence). The CDR3 runs 16 residues. The chain's CDR3 is CASSRRGGFSGNTIYF. The CDR3 DNA is TGTGCCAGTAGTCGTAGGGGGGGGTTCTCTGGAAACACCATATATTTT.

This clone was seen only a few times. The chain joins TRBV19 to TRBJ1-5; D ambiguous. V was shortened by 4 bases and J by 0 bases, with 7 bases between the two germline ends. CDR1 is LNHDA and CDR2 is SQIVND in the germline V gene (reference sequence). The CDR3 has 14 amino acids. CDR3 sequence reads: CASSNRYSNQPQHF. The CDR3 DNA is TGTGCCAGTAGTAACCGCTATAGCAATCAGCCCCAGCATTTT.

V gene TRBV15 combines with J gene TRBJ2-7, with D tentatively TRBD1 (5 bases). The CDR3 contains 12 residues. The ends were cut back, 3 bases at V and 4 bases at J, with 7 bases in the middle. Germline V gene sequence: CDR1 LNHNV, CDR2 YYDKDF (reference sequence). Written as DNA, the CDR3 is TGTGCCACCAGCAGTCAGGGTTACGAGCAGTACTTC. It codes for CATSSQGYEQYF.

With respect to this clone: Because it lacks the conserved phenylalanine or tryptophan at the end, this CDR3 is likely a read error. No DNA is shown, since the ends of the CDR3 on it are uncertain; the CDR3 is the one TCRdb lists. The rearrangement uses TRBV11-3 and TRBJ2-7; the table gives TRBD2 as D, unverified against the DNA. With termini counted, the CDR3 has 11 amino acids. Germline values: CDR1 SGHNT, CDR2 YENEEA. CDR3 residues: CASSLDAGQLP.

This rearrangement joins TRBV7-7 to TRBJ2-1; D is ambiguous. Trimming pared 1 base from V and 9 bases from J, leaving 16 bases between. Germline V CDR1 and CDR2: SSHAT, FNYEAQ (reference sequence). This CDR3 spans 15 amino acids. The CDR3 here is CASSLDARRLAEQFF. The CDR3, as DNA: TGTGCCAGCAGCTTAGACGCTAGAAGGTTGGCTGAGCAGTTCTTC.

This chain connects TRBV7-9 to TRBJ1-4; D may be TRBD1 (6 bases). This CDR3 is 13 amino acids long. V was pared by 4 bases and J by 7 bases, with 10 bases between. Germline V gene sequence: CDR1 SEHNR, CDR2 FQNEAQ (reference sequence). The CDR3 here is CASSSRGLEKLFF. The CDR3 DNA follows: TGTGCCAGCAGCTCCAGGGGCCTTGAAAAACTGTTTTTT.

The gene calls are TRBV6-5 and TRBJ2-5; D possibly uses TRBD1 or TRBD2 (5 bases each). CDR3 length: 15 amino acids. V lost 2 bases and J 3 bases, leaving 13 bases between the germline ends. Germline CDR1 and CDR2: MNHEY and SVGAGI. The CDR3 DNA reads as TGTGCCAGCAGTTACGGGGCGGGTCCAAAAGAGACCCAGTACTTC. Its protein is CASSYGAGPKETQYF.

The chain couples TRBV19 to TRBJ1-1, with 7 nucleotides matching TRBD1. Per the germline V gene, CDR1 is LNHDA and CDR2 is SQIVND (reference sequence). V lost 5 bases and J lost 6; bases outside the gene matches: 6. The CDR3 length is 13 residues. Here the CDR3 reads CASSPTRGPEAFF. In nucleotides, the CDR3 is TGTGCCAGTAGTCCTACTAGGGGGCCTGAAGCTTTCTTT.

A remark on this clone: The junction does not match germline at one end; this may be a read error. This same CDR3 is encoded by further DNA sequences in the sample. The chain is built from TRBV7-9 and TRBJ1-4; the match to TRBD1 covers 8 bases. Germline V gene data show CDR1 as SEHNR and CDR2 as FQNEAQ (reference sequence). The CDR3 consists of 15 residues. CDR3 protein: CASSLVTGANEKLFF. The DNA for the CDR3 is TGCGCCAGCAGCTTAGTGACAGGGGCTAATGAAAAACTGTTTTTT.

The genes are TRBV2 and TRBJ2-3, with 8 bases that match TRBD1. Per the germline V gene, CDR1 is SNHLY and CDR2 is FYNNEI. With 7 bases clipped from V and 2 bases from J, the junction kept 11 bases outside the gene matches. The CDR3 covers 16 residues. Here the CDR3 DNA reads TGTGCCAGCACTCGAAGACAGGGGAGCAACACAGATACGCAGTATTTT. Translated: CASTRRQGSNTDTQYF. Full variable domain (rest looked up from reference TRBV2 and TRBJ2-3): EPEVTQTPSHQVTQMGQEVILRCVPISNHLYFYWYRQILGQKVEFLVSFYNNEISEKSEIFDDQFSVERPDGSNFTLKIRSTKLEDSAMYFCASTRRQGSNTDTQYFGPGTRLTVL.

The chain carries TRBV6-5 and TRBJ2-1; 14 nucleotides align to TRBD2. The CDR3 extends over 15 amino acids. The V segment lost 5 bases and the J segment 12 bases; nucleotides outside the gene matches: 9. Germline CDR1 is MNHEY and CDR2 is SVGAGI. The CDR3 sequence: CASSAGLAGDLVQFF. The CDR3 DNA reads as TGTGCCAGCAGTGCGGGACTAGCGGGAGACCTAGTGCAGTTCTTC.

The rearrangement joins TRBV9 to TRBJ2-5; D not certain. The germline V gene has CDR1 SGDLS and CDR2 YYNGEE. The CDR3 contains 13 residues. Trimming left V 5 bases short and J 0 bases short, with 8 bases between. The CDR3 DNA sequence: TGTGCCAGCAGAGGTCCTAACCAAGAGACCCAGTACTTC. This sequence encodes CASRGPNQETQYF. The entire variable domain, with the rest obtained from reference TRBV9 and TRBJ2-5, is as follows: DSGVTQTPKHLITATGQRVTLRCSPRSGDLSVYWYQQSLDQGLQFLIQYYNGEERAKGNILERFSAQQFPDLHSELNLSSLELGDSALYFCASRGPNQETQYFGPGTRLLVL.

The rearrangement uses TRBV19 and TRBJ1-3; no reliable D call. There are 14 residues in the CDR3. Trimming shortened V by 9 bases and J by 0 bases, and 12 bases separated the two germline ends. Germline V gene sequence: CDR1 LNHDA, CDR2 SQIVND (reference sequence). In DNA form, the CDR3 reads TGTGCCAGCAGAAGGCAGTCCTCTGGAAACACCATATATTTT. Protein product: CASRRQSSGNTIYF.

A single count supports this clone. The V call is TRBV5-6, the J call TRBJ2-2; D remains ambiguous. This CDR3 has 14 residues. Germline CDR1 and CDR2: SGHDT and YYEEEE. V gave up 0 bases and J gave up 4 bases, with 7 bases separating them. Here the CDR3 reads CASSLGRVTGELFF. The CDR3 region has the DNA TGTGCCAGCAGCTTGGGTAGGGTCACCGGGGAGCTGTTTTTT.

The CDR3, as DNA: TGCGCCAGCAGCCAAGTACCTAACTATGGCTACACCTTC. Protein product: CASSQVPNYGYTF. V is TRBV4-1 and J is TRBJ1-2; D gene unclear. The V gene's germline CDR1 is MGHRA and CDR2 YSYEKL. V was cut by 1 base and J by 0 bases, with 3 bases left in between. The length of the CDR3 is 13 residues.

The CDR3 nucleotides read TGTGCCAGTAGTACCTTCCCCGGGACAGCGAACACTGAAGCTTTCTTT. Encoded protein: CASSTFPGTANTEAFF. The rearrangement uses TRBV19 and TRBJ1-1, with 7 bases fitting TRBD1. V dropped 4 bases and J dropped 1; count of bases not matched to a gene: 9. The CDR3 loop spans 16 amino acids. Germline V gene lookup returns CDR1 LNHDA and CDR2 SQIVND (reference sequence).

CDR3 DNA: TGTGCCAGCAGCTATGATTTAGGGGGCGACTATGGCTACACCTTC. Residues: CASSYDLGGDYGYTF. The chain links TRBV5-6 to TRBJ1-2; 7 bases line up with TRBD1. Trimming removed 3 bases from V and 3 bases from J; junction bases left unmatched: 8. Germline loops: CDR1 SGHDT, CDR2 YYEEEE. CDR3 size: 15 residues.

This clone was seen once. The chain employs TRBV10-3 and TRBJ2-2, with D perhaps assigned TRBD1 or TRBD2 (6 bases each). V lost 4 bases and J 6 bases, leaving 12 bases between the germline ends. Germline lookup yields CDR1 ENHRY and CDR2 SYGVKD. CDR3 length: 14 amino acids. The CDR3 reads CAISGSGAAGELFF. CDR3 bases: TGTGCCATCAGTGGGTCGGGGGCCGCCGGGGAGCTGTTTTTT.

The chain has TRBV18 and TRBJ2-1, with 8 bases lining up with TRBD2. Per the germline V gene, CDR1 is KGHSH and CDR2 is LQKENI. CDR3 length equals 16 residues. V trimming: 0 bases; J trimming: 7 bases; junction bases outside the gene matches: 8. CDR3 region: CASSPPERGRRNEQFF. CDR3 in DNA: TGTGCCAGCTCACCACCCGAGCGGGGGCGTCGTAATGAGCAGTTCTTC.